The 21 T cell receptor beta chains reported below all come from one sample, sequenced in a study of PD-1 blockade in classical Hodgkin lymphoma. Each and every patient relapsed after autologous stem cell transplantation, and patients got differing brentuximab vedotin exposure. Using magnetic negative selection, the CD4+ T cells were separated out of thawed PBMCs. Data came from immunoSEQ multiplex PCR; TCRdb stores just in-frame clones and leaves some out. The sample yields around 2,500 clones, 70% to 90% seen once. The starting material was CD4+ T cells from blood, obtained at baseline. The receptor source for this set is a human donor with classical Hodgkin lymphoma.

The chain recombines TRBV2 with TRBJ1-1, with no clear D. The ends were cut back, 1 base at V and 2 bases at J, with 5 bases in the middle. Germline assignment: CDR1 SNHLY and CDR2 FYNNEI. This CDR3 contains 13 residues. The CDR3 region is CASSEEVNTEAFF. For the CDR3, the DNA is TGTGCCAGCAGTGAAGAGGTAAACACTGAAGCTTTCTTT.

This clone was detected only once. J is TRBJ1-5 and V is TRBV5-6; no reliable D call. CDR3 size: 14 residues. Trimming left V 0 bases short and J 7 bases short, with 11 bases between. Germline CDR1 reads SGHDT; CDR2 reads YYEEEE. The CDR3 is CASSLGLRGQPQHF. The CDR3 DNA reads as TGTGCCAGCAGCTTGGGCCTGCGGGGACAGCCCCAGCATTTT.

The J gene is TRBJ2-1, the V gene TRBV28, with 9 bases aligning to TRBD2. The CDR3 is 17 amino acids. In germline, CDR1 is MDHEN, CDR2 SYDVKM. J gave up 8 bases and V 0 bases, and 11 bases lay outside the gene matches. CDR3 sequence (DNA): TGTGCCAGCAGTTTATGGGGCGGGAGGGCCAGGGGCGATGAGCAGTTCTTC. It specifies CASSLWGGRARGDEQFF.

The V call is TRBV7-8, the J call TRBJ1-2, with D unresolved. This CDR3 has 15 residues. Germline CDR1 reads SGHVS; CDR2 reads FQNEAQ. V shed 7 bases and J shed 6 bases, with 21 bases lying between them. CDR3 coding DNA: TGTGCCAGCACCAAGGACCGGGTCCTGAGGGATGGCTACACCTTC. Translation gives CASTKDRVLRDGYTF.

The gene calls are TRBV6-1 and TRBJ2-7; D tentatively reads TRBD1 or TRBD2 (5 bases each). Germline V gene data show CDR1 as MNHNS and CDR2 as SASEGT. Trimming shortened V by 3 bases and J by 1 base, and 7 bases separated the two germline ends. The CDR3 totals 13 residues. CDR3: CASSEGESYEQYF. Here the CDR3 DNA reads TGTGCCAGCAGTGAGGGGGAGTCCTACGAGCAGTACTTC.

The rearrangement joins TRBV18 to TRBJ1-1; TRBD1 matches 7 bases. The V segment lost 0 bases and the J segment 5 bases; nucleotides outside the gene matches: 9. Germline V gene data show CDR1 as KGHSH and CDR2 as LQKENI. The CDR3 has 16 amino acids. The DNA of the CDR3 is TGTGCCAGCTCACCACCCGGACAGGTGCTGAGGACTGAAGCTTTCTTT. It yields the protein CASSPPGQVLRTEAFF.

The rearrangement links TRBV9 to TRBJ1-1, with no clear D. Between the trimmed V and J ends, which lost 4 bases and 4 bases, there was a span of 14 bases. This CDR3 has 14 residues. The germline V gene encodes CDR1 SGDLS and CDR2 YYNGEE. The CDR3 loop is CASSPRVATTEAFF. The CDR3 coding sequence is TGTGCCAGCAGCCCCCGTGTTGCGACCACTGAAGCTTTCTTT.

This clone appeared once. The chain's CDR3 is CASSPGLAGSTDTQYF. The CDR3 bases are TGTGCCAGCAGCCCCGGACTAGCGGGTAGCACAGATACGCAGTATTTT. The chain combines TRBV5-4 with TRBJ2-3, with 11 nucleotides matching TRBD2. Trimming took 4 bases from V and 0 from J; bases not matched to a gene: 4. The CDR3 length is 16 residues. The germline gives CDR1 SGHNT, CDR2 YYREEE (reference sequence).

The V call is TRBV19, the J call TRBJ2-6; D perhaps matches TRBD2 (5 bases). This CDR3 has 17 amino acids. Per the germline V gene, CDR1 is LNHDA and CDR2 is SQIVND (reference sequence). The V end was cut by 1 base, the J end by 1 base, with 11 bases between. CDR3 bases: TGTGCCAGTAGTATAGGATCGGGAAGATCTGGGGCCAACGTCCTGACTTTC. It encodes CASSIGSGRSGANVLTF.

The chain has TRBV5-4 and TRBJ2-7; D gene uncertain. CDR3 length equals 14 residues. CDR1 SGHNT and CDR2 YYREEE come from the germline V gene (reference sequence). V dropped 2 bases and J dropped 5 bases, with 14 bases sitting between them. CDR3 in amino acids: CASSFALENNEQYF. CDR3 in DNA: TGTGCCAGCAGCTTTGCTCTAGAAAATAACGAGCAGTACTTC.

The gene calls are TRBV11-2 and TRBJ2-5, with 9 nucleotides matching TRBD1. This CDR3 is built from 14 residues. Germline V gene lookup returns CDR1 SGHAT and CDR2 FQNNGV. V dropped 4 bases and J dropped 1; count of bases not matched to a gene: 1. The CDR3 bases are TGTGCCAGCAGCTACAGGGGGCTCCAAGAGACCCAGTACTTC. Its translation: CASSYRGLQETQYF.

This chain joins TRBV5-1 and TRBJ1-3, with 8 bases that match TRBD1. The CDR3 contains 16 residues. CDR1 is SGHRS, CDR2 YFSETQ, per germline. Losses at the gene ends were 4 bases for V and 0 bases for J; bases not matched to a gene: 6. The CDR3 is CASSPRTGNSGNTIYF. The CDR3 region has the DNA TGCGCCAGCAGCCCCCGGACAGGGAACTCTGGAAACACCATATATTTT.

The chain links TRBV6-6 to TRBJ1-5, with D hard to call. The V gene lost 6 bases and the J gene lost 4 bases, with 10 bases spanning the gap. CDR3 length: 13 amino acids. Germline-derived CDR1 and CDR2 are MNHNY and SVGAGI (reference sequence). CDR3 sequence: CASRGQVNQPQHF. CDR3 bases: TGTGCCAGCAGGGGTCAAGTAAATCAGCCCCAGCATTTT.

This clone was observed once. The chain joins TRBV2 to TRBJ1-5; D unclear. Looked up from germline, CDR1 is SNHLY and CDR2 is FYNNEI. The CDR3 runs 13 residues. V gave up 6 bases and J gave up 3 bases, with 9 bases separating them. The CDR3 sequence: CASRGPNNQPQHF. In DNA form, the CDR3 reads TGTGCCAGCAGAGGGCCGAACAATCAGCCCCAGCATTTT.

This clone was detected only a few times. The rearrangement links TRBV6-6 to TRBJ1-1; D may be TRBD1 (5 bases). This CDR3 spans 14 amino acids. From germline, CDR1 is MNHNY and CDR2 SVGAGI (reference sequence). The germline V and J ends were trimmed by 6 bases and 0 bases, with 11 bases remaining between them. CDR3 bases: TGTGCCAGCAGCTCCCGGGACTTGAACACTGAAGCTTTCTTT. Translating it yields CASSSRDLNTEAFF.

In its sample, this clone was seen a few times. The V and J genes are TRBV19 and TRBJ1-6, with no clear D. CDR3 length: 15 residues. The V gene lost 9 bases and the J gene lost 0 bases, with 12 bases spanning the gap. From germline, CDR1 is LNHDA and CDR2 SQIVND (reference sequence). The CDR3 reads CASRTASSYNSPLHF. The DNA for the CDR3 is TGTGCCAGCAGGACGGCTAGCTCCTATAATTCACCCCTCCACTTT.

This sequence joins TRBV7-2 and TRBJ1-5, with TRBD1 matching over 7 bases. J gave up 2 bases and V 4 bases, and 5 bases lay outside the gene matches. Germline values: CDR1 SGHTA, CDR2 FQGNSA. This CDR3 is 15 amino acids long. The CDR3 nucleotides read TGTGCCAGCAGCTCACAGGGGTTAGGCAATCAGCCCCAGCATTTT. Translation: CASSSQGLGNQPQHF.

V is TRBV19 and J is TRBJ2-7, with D maybe TRBD1 (5 bases). This CDR3 is 12 amino acids long. The germline CDR1 and CDR2 sequences are LNHDA and SQIVND (reference sequence). V dropped 4 bases and J dropped 5 bases, with 9 bases sitting between them. The CDR3 loop is CASSTTAHEQYF. Written as DNA, the CDR3 is TGTGCCAGTAGTACGACAGCCCACGAGCAGTACTTC.

This clone was counted a few times. The chain employs TRBV19 and TRBJ1-1; D is undetermined. The CDR3 is 14 amino acids. The V end lost 8 bases, the J end lost 5 bases, and 18 bases lay between the germline ends. Germline assignment: CDR1 LNHDA and CDR2 SQIVND (reference sequence). Here the CDR3 DNA reads TGTGCCAGTCAAGAGCAGATTGAACTTACTGAAGCTTTCTTT. Protein sequence: CASQEQIELTEAFF. Supplemented by reference TRBV19 and TRBJ1-1, the full variable domain reads DGGITQSPKYLFRKEGQNVTLSCEQNLNHDAMYWYRQDPGQGLRLIYYSQIVNDFQKGDIAEGYSVSREKKESFPLTVTSAQKNPTAFYLCASQEQIELTEAFFGQGTRLTVV.

This clone was counted once. V usage is TRBV18 and J usage is TRBJ2-1; no reliable D call. Trimming removed 3 bases at V and 10 bases at J, with 10 bases between. This CDR3 spans 12 amino acids. The germline CDR1 and CDR2 sequences are KGHSH and LQKENI. The CDR3 DNA sequence: TGTGCCAGCTCACCTCCGTGGGGAGAGCAGTTCTTC. It translates to CASSPPWGEQFF.

The chain carries TRBV5-6 and TRBJ2-1; a possible D gene is TRBD2 (5 bases). Trimming stripped 0 bases from V and 6 bases from J, with 10 bases between. The CDR3 is made up of 14 amino acids. The germline gives CDR1 SGHDT, CDR2 YYEEEE. Written as DNA, the CDR3 is TGTGCCAGCAGCTTGGGAGGTAGCGCCAATGAGCAGTTCTTC. Its protein product is CASSLGGSANEQFF.